The 4 T cell receptor beta chains in this list originate from one sample, sequenced in a study of blood T cell repertoires in COVID-19. Assay: immunoSEQ multiplex PCR; the TCRdb copy retains only in-frame clones and omits some. The sample records approximately 430,000 clones, 86% being singletons. Source material: peripheral blood. These receptors all stem from a woman aged 25 to 39 with active or convalescent COVID-19.

This chain uses TRBV6-5 with TRBJ2-1; the match to TRBD2 covers 7 bases. The CDR3 sequence is 16 residues long. The junction had 4 bases not matched to a gene; V was cut back by 2 bases and J by 0 bases. CDR1 and CDR2 (germline): MNHEY, SVGAGI. In nucleotides, the CDR3 is TGTGCCAGCAGTTACGGGGACTACTACTCCTACAATGAGCAGTTCTTC. It specifies CASSYGDYYSYNEQFF.

This chain connects TRBV27 to TRBJ2-7, with 12 bases identical to TRBD1. Germline CDR1 MNHEY, CDR2 SMNVEV (reference sequence). Trimming removed 5 bases from V and 3 bases from J; junction bases left unmatched: 11. This CDR3 comprises 17 residues. The CDR3 protein is CASSPYHWDRGLYEQYF. CDR3 nucleotide sequence: TGTGCCAGCAGTCCGTATCATTGGGACAGGGGGCTCTACGAGCAGTACTTC.

This clone came up once. The chain is built from TRBV5-5 and TRBJ2-7, with a weak D call TRBD1 (6 bases). The CDR3 totals 16 residues. Trimming shortened V by 0 bases and J by 0 bases, and 13 bases separated the two germline ends. Germline CDR1 is SGHKS and CDR2 is YYEKEE (reference sequence). DNA for the CDR3: TGTGCCAGCAGCTTGGCAGGACAGTTGACCTCCTACGAGCAGTACTTC. Protein: CASSLAGQLTSYEQYF. The entire variable domain, with the rest obtained from reference TRBV5-5 and TRBJ2-7, is as follows: DAGVTQSPTHLIKTRGQQVTLRCSPISGHKSVSWYQQVLGQGPQFIFQYYEKEERGRGNFPDRFSARQFPNYSSELNVNALLLGDSALYLCASSLAGQLTSYEQYFGPGTRLTVT.

This clone came up once. An end of the junction differs from the germline gene, which may be a read error. The chain recombines TRBV7-9 with TRBJ1-4; 10 nucleotides line up with TRBD1. The CDR3 runs to 15 residues. Germline CDR1 reads SEHNR; CDR2 reads FQNEAQ (reference sequence). CDR3 protein: CASSLGGTGAEKLFF. DNA for the CDR3: TGTGCCAGCAGTTTAGGTGGGACAGGGGCTGAAAAACTGTTTTTT. The variable domain in full, completed from reference TRBV7-9 and TRBJ1-4, reads DTGVSQNPRHKITKRGQNVTFRCDPISEHNRLYWYRQTLGQGPEFLTYFQNEAQLEKSRLLSDRFSAERPKGSFSTLEIQRTEQGDSAMYLCASSLGGTGAEKLFFGSGTQLSVL.